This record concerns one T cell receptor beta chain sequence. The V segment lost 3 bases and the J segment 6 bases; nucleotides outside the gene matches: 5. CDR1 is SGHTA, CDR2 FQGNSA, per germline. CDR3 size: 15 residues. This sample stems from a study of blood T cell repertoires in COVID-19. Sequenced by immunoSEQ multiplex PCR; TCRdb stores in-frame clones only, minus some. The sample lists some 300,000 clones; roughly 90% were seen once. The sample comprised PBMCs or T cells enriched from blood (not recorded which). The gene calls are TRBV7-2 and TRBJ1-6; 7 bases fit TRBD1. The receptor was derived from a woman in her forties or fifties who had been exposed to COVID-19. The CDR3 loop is CASSLRQGLNSPLHF. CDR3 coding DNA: TGTGCCAGCAGCTTGAGACAGGGCCTTAATTCACCCCTCCACTTT. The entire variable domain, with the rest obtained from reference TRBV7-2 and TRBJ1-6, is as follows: GAGVSQSPSNKVTEKGKDVELRCDPISGHTALYWYRQSLGQGLEFLIYFQGNSAPDKSGLPSDRFSAERTGGSVSTLTIQRTQQEDSAVYLCASSLRQGLNSPLHFGNGTRLTVT.